This is a list of T cell receptor beta chains from one sample in a study of T cells expressing NK-cell markers. TCRdb re-called the 5' RACE reads and shows each CDR3 protein once, DNA omitted. The sample shows 350,000 to 500,000 distinct CDR3 sequences, and under 7.5% sits with its ten largest clones. Sequencing was carried out using blood T cells: a sorted CD56 or NKG2C T cell subset, CD4+ or CD8+ T cells, or bulk PBMC T cells (not recorded which). Every receptor here comes from a woman between 18 and 70 years old in good health. Each CDR3 is given with its conserved first and last residue. Fields, in order: V gene, J gene, CDR3 protein.

TRBV20-1	TRBJ2-1	CSVAGGRNEQFF
TRBV12-3/TRBV12-4	TRBJ2-1	CATCDRGAYNEQFF
TRBV7-9	TRBJ2-3	CASSLAGGMSDTQYF
TRBV20-1	TRBJ2-1	CSASESRHNEQFF
TRBV7-2	TRBJ2-3	CASSLGGRALADTQYF
TRBV27	TRBJ2-1	CASNFAGVMGNEQFF
TRBV24-1	TRBJ2-1	CATSDFGSEQFF
TRBV29-1	TRBJ2-5	CSWRGDEETQYF
TRBV5-1	TRBJ2-3	CASSFNRGRDTQYF
TRBV27	TRBJ2-7	CASSLGRGFGGQYF
TRBV20-1	TRBJ2-4	CSARDWGAKNIQYF
TRBV28	TRBJ2-2	CASRGRTATGELAF
TRBV6-1	TRBJ2-1	CASKGTSHYNEQFF
TRBV12-3/TRBV12-4	TRBJ1-6	CASSLAQGANSPLHF
TRBV12-3/TRBV12-4	TRBJ1-6	CASSLQGAVSPLHF
TRBV20-1	TRBJ1-1	CSAPFTGKNTEAFF
TRBV5-4	TRBJ1-4	CASSLAPGTVNEKLFF
TRBV12-3/TRBV12-4	TRBJ2-5	CASSFVAGGAETQYF
TRBV12-3/TRBV12-4	TRBJ1-2	CASRQNVGEDGYTF
TRBV5-1	TRBJ1-5	CASSAGLSNQPQHF
TRBV6-2/TRBV6-3	TRBJ1-6	CARSSVRTERNSPLHF
TRBV4-2	TRBJ1-5	CASSQDNGLAQHF
TRBV2	TRBJ1-5	CASTLGGQPQHF
TRBV10-3	TRBJ2-2	CAISESQGITGELFF
TRBV19	TRBJ2-1	CASSIYAGGTRNEQFF
TRBV25-1	TRBJ1-6	CASNGQGYNSPLHF
TRBV27	TRBJ1-1	CASSFQGAQVEAFF
TRBV5-1	TRBJ2-5	CASSPPGSEETQYF
TRBV7-2	TRBJ2-2	CASRLGGPSTGELFF
TRBV7-3	TRBJ1-6	CASSPGRNNSPLHF
TRBV19	TRBJ2-2	CASSTTGGTRWELFF
TRBV7-9	TRBJ1-2	CASSRTAPPEGYGYTF
TRBV4-3	TRBJ2-1	CASSQDMDVANEQFF
TRBV6-1	TRBJ1-2	CASSEAVGTGYGYTF
TRBV19	TRBJ2-1	CASGSSGSSYNEQFF
TRBV7-9	TRBJ2-5	CASSLTGLARQTQYF
TRBV11-3	TRBJ2-2	CASSSYRGPTGELFF
TRBV18	TRBJ1-5	CASSPNHQNNQPQHF
TRBV28	TRBJ1-2	CASSIPTGYGYTF
TRBV6-2/TRBV6-3	TRBJ2-1	CASGPSSYNEQFF
TRBV4-3	TRBJ2-2	CASSQEIYTITGELFF
TRBV7-3	TRBJ1-2	CASSPLPGPTGGYTF
TRBV7-2	TRBJ2-5	CASSLAPQETQYF
TRBV4-2	TRBJ2-1	CASSQETLRLAGVVEFF
TRBV29-1	TRBJ2-2	CSAHRGSSGELFF
TRBV29-1	TRBJ1-1	CSVVHLNTEAFF
TRBV6-1	TRBJ1-2	CAGRTTGNYGYTF
TRBV5-1	TRBJ1-6	CASSSGQGANSPLHF
TRBV12-3/TRBV12-4	TRBJ2-1	CASSLVREGYNEQFF
TRBV6-1	TRBJ1-2	CASSVGEAGYGYTF
TRBV6-2/TRBV6-3	TRBJ2-5	CASSWDLPRETQYF
TRBV7-7	TRBJ2-5	CASSLAPGEETQYF